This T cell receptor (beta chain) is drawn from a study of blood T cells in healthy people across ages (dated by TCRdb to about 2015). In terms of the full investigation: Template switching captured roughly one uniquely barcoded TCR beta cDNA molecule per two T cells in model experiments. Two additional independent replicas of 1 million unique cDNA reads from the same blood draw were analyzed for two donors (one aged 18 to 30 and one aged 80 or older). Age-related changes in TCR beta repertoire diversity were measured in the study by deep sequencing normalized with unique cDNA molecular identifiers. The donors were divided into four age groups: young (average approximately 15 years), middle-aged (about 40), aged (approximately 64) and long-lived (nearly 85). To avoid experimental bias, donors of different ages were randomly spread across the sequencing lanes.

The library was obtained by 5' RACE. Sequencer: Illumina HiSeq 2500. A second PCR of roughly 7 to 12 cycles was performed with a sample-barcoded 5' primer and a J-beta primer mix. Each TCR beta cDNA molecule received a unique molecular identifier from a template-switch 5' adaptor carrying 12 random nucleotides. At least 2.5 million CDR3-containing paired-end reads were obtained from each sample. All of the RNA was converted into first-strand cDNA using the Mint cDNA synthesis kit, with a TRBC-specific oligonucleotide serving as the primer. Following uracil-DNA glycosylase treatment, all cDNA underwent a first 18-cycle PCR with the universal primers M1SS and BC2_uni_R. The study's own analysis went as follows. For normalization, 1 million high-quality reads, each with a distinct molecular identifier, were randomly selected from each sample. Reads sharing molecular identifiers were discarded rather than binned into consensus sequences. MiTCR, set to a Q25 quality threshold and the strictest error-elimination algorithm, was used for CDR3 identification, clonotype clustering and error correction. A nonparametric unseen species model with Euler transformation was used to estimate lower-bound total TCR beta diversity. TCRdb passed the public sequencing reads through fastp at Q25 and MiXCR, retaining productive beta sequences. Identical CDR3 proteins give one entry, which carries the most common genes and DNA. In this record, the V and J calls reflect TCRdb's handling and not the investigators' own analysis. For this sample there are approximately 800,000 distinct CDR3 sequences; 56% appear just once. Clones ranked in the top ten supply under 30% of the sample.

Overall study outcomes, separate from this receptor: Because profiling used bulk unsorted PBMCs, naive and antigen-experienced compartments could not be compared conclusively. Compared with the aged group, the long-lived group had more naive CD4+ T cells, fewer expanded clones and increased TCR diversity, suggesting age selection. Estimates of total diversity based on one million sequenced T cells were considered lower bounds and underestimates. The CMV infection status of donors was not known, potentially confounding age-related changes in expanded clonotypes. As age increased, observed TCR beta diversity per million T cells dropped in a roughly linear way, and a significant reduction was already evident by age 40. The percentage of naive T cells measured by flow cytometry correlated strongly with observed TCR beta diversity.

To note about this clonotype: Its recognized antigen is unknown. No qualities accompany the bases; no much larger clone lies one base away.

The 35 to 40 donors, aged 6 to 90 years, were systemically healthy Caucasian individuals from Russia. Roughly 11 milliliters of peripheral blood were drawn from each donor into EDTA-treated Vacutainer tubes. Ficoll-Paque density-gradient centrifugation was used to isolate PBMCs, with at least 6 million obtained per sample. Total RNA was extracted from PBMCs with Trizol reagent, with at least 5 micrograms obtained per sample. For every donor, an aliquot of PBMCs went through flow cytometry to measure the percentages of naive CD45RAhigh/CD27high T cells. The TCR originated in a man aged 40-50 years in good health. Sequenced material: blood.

CDR3 reads: CASSPRLAENIQYF. The bases read TGTGCCAGCAGCCCGCGACTAGCGGAAAACATTCAGTACTTC. This sequence uses TRBV7-9 and TRBJ2-4; 9 bases in the middle match TRBD2. The CDR3 starts with the cysteine, ends with the phenylalanine, and has 14 residues. Left in the record is the CDR3 DNA by itself, 42 bases read in frame from the first base. Trimming accounts for 5 bases at V and 5 bases at J, while the number of junction bases matched to no gene is 4. CDR1 and CDR2, looked up from the germline V gene (reference sequence), are SEHNR and FQNEAQ.